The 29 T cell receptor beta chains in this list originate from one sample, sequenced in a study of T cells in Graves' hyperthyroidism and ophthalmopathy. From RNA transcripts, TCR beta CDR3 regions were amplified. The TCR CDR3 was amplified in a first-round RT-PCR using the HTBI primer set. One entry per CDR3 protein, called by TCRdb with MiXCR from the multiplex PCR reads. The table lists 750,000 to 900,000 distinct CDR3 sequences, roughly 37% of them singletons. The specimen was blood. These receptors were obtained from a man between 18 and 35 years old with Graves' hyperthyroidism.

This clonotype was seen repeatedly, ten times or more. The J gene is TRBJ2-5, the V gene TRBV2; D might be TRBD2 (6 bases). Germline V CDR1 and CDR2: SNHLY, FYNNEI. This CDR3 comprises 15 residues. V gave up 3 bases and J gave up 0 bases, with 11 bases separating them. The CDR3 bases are TGTGCCAGCAGTGACTCGCGGGATTACCAAGAGACCCAGTACTTC. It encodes CASSDSRDYQETQYF.

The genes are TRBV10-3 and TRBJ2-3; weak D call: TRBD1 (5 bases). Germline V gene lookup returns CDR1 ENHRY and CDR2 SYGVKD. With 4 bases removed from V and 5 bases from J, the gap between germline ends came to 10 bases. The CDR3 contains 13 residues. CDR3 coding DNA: TGTGCCATCAGTGTTGGGGCCATAGATACGCAGTATTTT. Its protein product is CAISVGAIDTQYF.

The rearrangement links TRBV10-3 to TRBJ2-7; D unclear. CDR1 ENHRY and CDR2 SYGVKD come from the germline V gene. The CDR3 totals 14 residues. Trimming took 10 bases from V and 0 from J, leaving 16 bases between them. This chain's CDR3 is CASTPSSSSYEQYF. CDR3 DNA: TGTGCCAGCACCCCAAGCTCTTCCTCCTACGAGCAGTACTTC.

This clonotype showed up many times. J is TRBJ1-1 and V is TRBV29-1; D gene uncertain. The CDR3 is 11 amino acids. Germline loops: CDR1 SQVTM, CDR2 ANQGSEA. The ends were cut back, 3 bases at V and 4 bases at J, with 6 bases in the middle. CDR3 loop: CSVDRSTEAFF. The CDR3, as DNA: TGCAGCGTTGATAGGTCCACTGAAGCTTTCTTT.

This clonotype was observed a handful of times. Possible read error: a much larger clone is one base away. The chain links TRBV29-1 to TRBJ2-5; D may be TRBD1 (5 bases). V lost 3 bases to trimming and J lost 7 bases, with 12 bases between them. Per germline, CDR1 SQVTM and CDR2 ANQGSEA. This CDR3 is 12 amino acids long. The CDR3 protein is CSVEGGAGTQYF. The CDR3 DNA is TGCAGCGTTGAGGGTGGGGCAGGGACCCAGTACTTC.

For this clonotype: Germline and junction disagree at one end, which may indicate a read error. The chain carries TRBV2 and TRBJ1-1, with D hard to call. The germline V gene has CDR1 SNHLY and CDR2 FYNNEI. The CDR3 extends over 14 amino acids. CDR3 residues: CAGSYSYTNTEAFF. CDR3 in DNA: TGTGCCGGCAGTTACTCTTACACCAACACTGAAGCTTTCTTT.

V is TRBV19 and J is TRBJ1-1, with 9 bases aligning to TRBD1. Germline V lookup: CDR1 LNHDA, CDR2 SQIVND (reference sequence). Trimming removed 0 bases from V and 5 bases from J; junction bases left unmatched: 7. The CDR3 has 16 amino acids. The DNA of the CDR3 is TGTGCCAGTAGTATAGATCCCGGGACAGGGCAAACTGAAGCTTTCTTT. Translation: CASSIDPGTGQTEAFF. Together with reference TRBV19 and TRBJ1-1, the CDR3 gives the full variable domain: DGGITQSPKYLFRKEGQNVTLSCEQNLNHDAMYWYRQDPGQGLRLIYYSQIVNDFQKGDIAEGYSVSREKKESFPLTVTSAQKNPTAFYLCASSIDPGTGQTEAFFGQGTRLTVV.

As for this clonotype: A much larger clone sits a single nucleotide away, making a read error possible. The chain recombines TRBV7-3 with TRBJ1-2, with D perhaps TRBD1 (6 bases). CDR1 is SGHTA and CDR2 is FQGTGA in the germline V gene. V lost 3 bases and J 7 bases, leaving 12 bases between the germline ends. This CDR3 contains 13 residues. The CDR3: CASSFSGQSGYTF. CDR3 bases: TGTGCCAGCAGCTTTTCCGGACAGAGTGGCTACACCTTC. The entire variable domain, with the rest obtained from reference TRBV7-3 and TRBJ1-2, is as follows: GAGVSQTPSNKVTEKGKYVELRCDPISGHTALYWYRQSLGQGPEFLIYFQGTGAADDSGLPNDRFFAVRPEGSVSTLKIQRTERGDSAVYLCASSFSGQSGYTFGSGTRLTVV.

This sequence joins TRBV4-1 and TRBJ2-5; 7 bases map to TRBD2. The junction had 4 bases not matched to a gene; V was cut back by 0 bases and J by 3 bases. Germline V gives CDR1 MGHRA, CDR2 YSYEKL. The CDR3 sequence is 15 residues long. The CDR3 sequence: CASSQDRTSKETQYF. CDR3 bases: TGCGCCAGCAGCCAAGACAGGACTAGTAAAGAGACCCAGTACTTC.

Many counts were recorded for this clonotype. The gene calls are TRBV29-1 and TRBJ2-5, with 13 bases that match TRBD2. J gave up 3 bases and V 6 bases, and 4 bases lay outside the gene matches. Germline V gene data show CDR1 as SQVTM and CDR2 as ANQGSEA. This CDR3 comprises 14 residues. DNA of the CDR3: TGCAGCGTAGAACTAGCGGGAGGGGAAGAGACCCAGTACTTC. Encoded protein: CSVELAGGEETQYF.

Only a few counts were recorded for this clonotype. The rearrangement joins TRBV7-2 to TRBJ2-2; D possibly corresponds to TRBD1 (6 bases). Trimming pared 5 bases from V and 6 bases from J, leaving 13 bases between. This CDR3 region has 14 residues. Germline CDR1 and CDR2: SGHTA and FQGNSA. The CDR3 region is CASSIQGWSGELFF. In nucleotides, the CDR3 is TGTGCCAGCAGCATACAGGGATGGTCCGGGGAGCTGTTTTTT.

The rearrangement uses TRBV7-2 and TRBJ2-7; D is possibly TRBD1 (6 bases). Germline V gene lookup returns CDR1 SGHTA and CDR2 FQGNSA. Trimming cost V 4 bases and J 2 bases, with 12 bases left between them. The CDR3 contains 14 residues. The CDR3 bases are TGTGCCAGCAGCTATCCCGGGACAACCTACGAGCAGTACTTC. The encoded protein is CASSYPGTTYEQYF.

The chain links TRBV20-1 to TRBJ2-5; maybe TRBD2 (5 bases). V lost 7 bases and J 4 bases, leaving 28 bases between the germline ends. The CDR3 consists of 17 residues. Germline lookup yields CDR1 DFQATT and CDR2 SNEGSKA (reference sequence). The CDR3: CSVKRPRALEGGETQYF. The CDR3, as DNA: TGCAGTGTTAAACGTCCTAGGGCCCTCGAGGGTGGAGAGACCCAGTACTTC.

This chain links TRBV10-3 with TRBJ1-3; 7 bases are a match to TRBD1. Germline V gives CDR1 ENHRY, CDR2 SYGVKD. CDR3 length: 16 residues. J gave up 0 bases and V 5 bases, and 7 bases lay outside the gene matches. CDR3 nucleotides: TGTGCCATCAGTCCCCAGGGGGTCCACTCTGGAAACACCATATATTTT. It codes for CAISPQGVHSGNTIYF.

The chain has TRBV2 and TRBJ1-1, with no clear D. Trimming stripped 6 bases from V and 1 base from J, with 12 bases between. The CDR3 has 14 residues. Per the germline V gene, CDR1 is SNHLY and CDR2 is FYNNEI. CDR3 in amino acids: CASSAAFKNTEAFF. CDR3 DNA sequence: TGTGCCAGCAGCGCCGCCTTCAAGAACACTGAAGCTTTCTTT. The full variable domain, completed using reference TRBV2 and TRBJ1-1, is EPEVTQTPSHQVTQMGQEVILRCVPISNHLYFYWYRQILGQKVEFLVSFYNNEISEKSEIFDDQFSVERPDGSNFTLKIRSTKLEDSAMYFCASSAAFKNTEAFFGQGTRLTVV.

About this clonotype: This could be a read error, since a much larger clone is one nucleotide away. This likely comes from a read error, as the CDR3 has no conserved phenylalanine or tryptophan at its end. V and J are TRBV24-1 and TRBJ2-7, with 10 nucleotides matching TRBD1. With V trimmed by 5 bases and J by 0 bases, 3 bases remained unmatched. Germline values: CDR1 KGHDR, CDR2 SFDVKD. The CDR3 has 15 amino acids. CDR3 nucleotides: TGTGCCACCAGTGTAAGGGACAGGGGCTCCTACGAGCAGTACCTC. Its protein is CATSVRDRGSYEQYL.

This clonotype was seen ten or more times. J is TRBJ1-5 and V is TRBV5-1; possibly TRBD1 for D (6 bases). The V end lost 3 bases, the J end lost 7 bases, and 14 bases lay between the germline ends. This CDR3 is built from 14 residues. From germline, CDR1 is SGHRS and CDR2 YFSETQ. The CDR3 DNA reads TGCGCCAGCAGCTCGGACGGGGGCAGACAGCCCCAGCATTTT. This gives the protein CASSSDGGRQPQHF.

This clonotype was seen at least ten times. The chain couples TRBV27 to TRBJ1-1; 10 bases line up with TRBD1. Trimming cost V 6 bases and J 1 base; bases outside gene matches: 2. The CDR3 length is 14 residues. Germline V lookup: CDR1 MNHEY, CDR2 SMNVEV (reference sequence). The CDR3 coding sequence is TGTGCCAGCAGAGGGACAGGGGCGAACACTGAAGCTTTCTTT. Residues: CASRGTGANTEAFF.

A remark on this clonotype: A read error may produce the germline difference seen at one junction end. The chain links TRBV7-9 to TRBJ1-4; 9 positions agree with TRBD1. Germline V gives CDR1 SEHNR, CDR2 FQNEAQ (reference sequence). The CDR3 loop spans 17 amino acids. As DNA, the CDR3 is TGCGCCAGCAGCACCCACACGACCGGGACAGGGTATGAAAAACTGTTTTTT. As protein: CASSTHTTGTGYEKLFF.

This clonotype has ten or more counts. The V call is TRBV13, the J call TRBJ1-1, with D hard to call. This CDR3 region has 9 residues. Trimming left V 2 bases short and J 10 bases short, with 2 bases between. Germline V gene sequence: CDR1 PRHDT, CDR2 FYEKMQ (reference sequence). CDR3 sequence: CASSLPAFF. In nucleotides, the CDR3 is TGTGCCAGCAGCTTACCAGCTTTCTTT.

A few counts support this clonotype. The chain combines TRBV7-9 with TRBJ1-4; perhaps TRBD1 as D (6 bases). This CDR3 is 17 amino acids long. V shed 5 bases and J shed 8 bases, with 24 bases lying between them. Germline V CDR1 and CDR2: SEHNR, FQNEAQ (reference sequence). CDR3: CASSPGPYAGADEKLFF. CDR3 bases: TGTGCCAGCAGCCCAGGGCCTTACGCGGGGGCGGACGAAAAACTGTTTTTT.

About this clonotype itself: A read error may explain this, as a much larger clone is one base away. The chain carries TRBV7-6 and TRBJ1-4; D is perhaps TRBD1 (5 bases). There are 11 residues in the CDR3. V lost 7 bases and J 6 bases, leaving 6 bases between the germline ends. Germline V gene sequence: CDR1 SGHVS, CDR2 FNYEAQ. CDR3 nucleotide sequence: TGTGCCAGCAAGGGGTATGAAAAACTGTTTTTT. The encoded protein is CASKGYEKLFF. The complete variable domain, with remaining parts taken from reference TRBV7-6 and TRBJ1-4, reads GAGVSQSPRYKVTKRGQDVALRCDPISGHVSLYWYRQALGQGPEFLTYFNYEAQQDKSGLPNDRFSAERPEGSISTLTIQRTEQRDSAMYRCASKGYEKLFFGSGTQLSVL.

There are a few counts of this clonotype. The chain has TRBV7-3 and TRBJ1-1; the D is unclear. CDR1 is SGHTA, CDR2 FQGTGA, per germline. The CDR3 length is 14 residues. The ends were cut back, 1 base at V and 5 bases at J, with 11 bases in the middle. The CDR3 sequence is CASSLKSAETEAFF. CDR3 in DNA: TGTGCCAGCAGCTTAAAATCGGCAGAGACTGAAGCTTTCTTT.

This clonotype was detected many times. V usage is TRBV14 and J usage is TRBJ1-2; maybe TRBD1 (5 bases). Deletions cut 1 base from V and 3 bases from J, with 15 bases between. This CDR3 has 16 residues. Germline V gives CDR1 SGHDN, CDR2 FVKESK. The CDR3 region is CASSQVQLGPDYGYTF. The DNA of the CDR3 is TGTGCCAGCAGCCAAGTTCAGCTGGGGCCCGACTATGGCTACACCTTC.

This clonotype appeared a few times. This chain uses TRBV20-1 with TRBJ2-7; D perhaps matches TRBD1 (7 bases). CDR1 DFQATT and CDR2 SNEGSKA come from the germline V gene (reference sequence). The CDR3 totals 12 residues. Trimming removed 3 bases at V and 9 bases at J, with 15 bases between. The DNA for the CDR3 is TGCAGTGCTAGTTGGAGGGGGCGGCGGCAGTACTTC. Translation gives CSASWRGRRQYF.

The CDR3 here is CASSATSNTGELFF. CDR3 bases: TGTGCCAGCAGCGCTACTAGTAACACCGGGGAGCTGTTTTTT. V gene TRBV11-1 combines with J gene TRBJ2-2; D possibly corresponds to TRBD2 (5 bases). The CDR3 runs 14 residues. The germline V gene has CDR1 SGHAT and CDR2 FQDESV (reference sequence). Trimming removed 5 bases at V and 2 bases at J, with 9 bases between.

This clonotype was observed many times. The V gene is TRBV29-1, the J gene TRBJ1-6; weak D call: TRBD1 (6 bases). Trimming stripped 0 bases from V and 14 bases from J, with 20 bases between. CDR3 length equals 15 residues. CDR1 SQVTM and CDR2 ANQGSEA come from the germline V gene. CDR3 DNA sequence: TGCAGCGTTGAAGACCCCAAGGGTCTCAGGGGAGCCCTCCACTTT. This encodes CSVEDPKGLRGALHF.

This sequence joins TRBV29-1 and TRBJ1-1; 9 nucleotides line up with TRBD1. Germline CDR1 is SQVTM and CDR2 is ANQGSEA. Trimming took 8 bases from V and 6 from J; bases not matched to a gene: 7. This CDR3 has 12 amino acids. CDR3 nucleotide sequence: TGCAGCTTCGGGACAGGGAGACCTGAAGCTTTCTTT. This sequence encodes CSFGTGRPEAFF. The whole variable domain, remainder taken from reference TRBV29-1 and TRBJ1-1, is SAVISQKPSRDICQRGTSLTIQCQVDSQVTMMFWYRQQPGQSLTLIATANQGSEATYESGFVIDKFPISRPNLTFSTLTVSNMSPEDSSIYLCSFGTGRPEAFFGQGTRLTVV.

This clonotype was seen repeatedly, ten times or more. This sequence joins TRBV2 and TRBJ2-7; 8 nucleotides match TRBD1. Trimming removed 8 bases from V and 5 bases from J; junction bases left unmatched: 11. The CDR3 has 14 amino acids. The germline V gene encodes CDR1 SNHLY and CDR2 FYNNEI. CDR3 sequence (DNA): TGTGCCAGCTCGTGGCGACAGGGGAATAACGAGCAGTACTTC. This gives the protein CASSWRQGNNEQYF.